This T cell receptor (beta chain) was recovered during a study of T cell clonality in common variable immunodeficiency. Study-wide results and limits: Common variable immunodeficiency TCR beta sequences reportedly had fewer deletions and N-nucleotide insertions. Links between repertoire features and CVID complications were heterogeneity-limited.

The germline V gene encodes CDR1 LNHDA and CDR2 SQIVND (reference sequence). The CDR3 loop spans 14 amino acids. V shed 7 bases and J 9 bases; nucleotides not matched to a gene: 9. Sequencing used immunoSEQ multiplex PCR; TCRdb keeps in-frame clones, though not all of them. The data list about 26,000 clones, none observed once; 24% falls to the top ten. CVID subjects had received replacement immunoglobulin for at least one year. This clone was seen more than once but under ten times. Its cognate antigen is unknown. The read stops 3 residues short of the end of the CDR3; the missing end is completed from the germline J gene. Additional DNA sequences in this sample encode the identical CDR3.

This TCR derives from a human donor with common variable immunodeficiency. The sample was peripheral blood mononuclear cells. The chain links TRBV19 to TRBJ1-6; 7 bases are shared with TRBD1. The CDR3 sequence is CASTVDRVGSPLHF. CDR3 bases read: TGTGCCAGTACTGTTGACAGGGTTGGTTCACCC.